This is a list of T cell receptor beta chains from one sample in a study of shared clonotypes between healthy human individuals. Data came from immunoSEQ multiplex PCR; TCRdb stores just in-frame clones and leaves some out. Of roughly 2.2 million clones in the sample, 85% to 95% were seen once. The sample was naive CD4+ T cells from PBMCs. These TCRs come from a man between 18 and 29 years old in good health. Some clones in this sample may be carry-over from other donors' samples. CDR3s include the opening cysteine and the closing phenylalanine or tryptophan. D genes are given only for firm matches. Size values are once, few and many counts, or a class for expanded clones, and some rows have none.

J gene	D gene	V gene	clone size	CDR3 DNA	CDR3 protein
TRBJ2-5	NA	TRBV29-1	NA	TGCAGCGTTCTTTTAGGAGAGACCCAGTACTTC	CSVLLGETQYF
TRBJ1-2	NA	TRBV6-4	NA	TGTGCCAGCAGGCGTACGCCTACTAACTATGGCTACACCTTC	CASRRTPTNYGYTF
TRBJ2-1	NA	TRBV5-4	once	TGTGCCAGCAGCACCGCAAAGGGACTCTACAATGAGCAGTTCTTC	CASSTAKGLYNEQFF
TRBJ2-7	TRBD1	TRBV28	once	TGTGCCAGCAGTCGCCTAGGGGGACAGGGGGCAAACGAGCAGTACTTC	CASSRLGGQGANEQYF
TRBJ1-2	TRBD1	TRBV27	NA	TGTGCCAGCAGTTCTCTCCGGGACAGGGTCCAGGAGGATGGCTACACCTTC	CASSSLRDRVQEDGYTF
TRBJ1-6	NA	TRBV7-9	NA	TGTGCCAGCAGCCCCCGGGCGGGGGTTAATTCACCCCTCCACTTT	CASSPRAGVNSPLHF
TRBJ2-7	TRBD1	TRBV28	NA	TGTGCCAGCAGTTTGCTGGGACAGCTTGGAAGCGAGCAGTACTTC	CASSLLGQLGSEQYF
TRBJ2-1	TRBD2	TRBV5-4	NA	TGTGCCAGCAGCCCCAGACTAGCGGGAGAGTATGAGCAGTTCTTC	CASSPRLAGEYEQFF
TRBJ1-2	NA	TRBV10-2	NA	TGCGCCAGCAGTGAGTCCGTGGGGAAGAAGGTGCTAGCTAACTATGGCTACACCTTC	CASSESVGKKVLANYGYTF
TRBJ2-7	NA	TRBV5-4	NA	TGTGCCAGCAGCTACCCCGACAGTACCTACGAGCAGTACTTC	CASSYPDSTYEQYF
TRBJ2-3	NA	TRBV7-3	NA	TGTGCCAGCAGCTTAATACCTAGCACAGATACGCAGTATTTT	CASSLIPSTDTQYF
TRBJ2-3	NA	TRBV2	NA	TGTGCCAGCGGGACCTCGTTAATCACAGATACGCAGTATTTT	CASGTSLITDTQYF
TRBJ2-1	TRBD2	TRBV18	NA	TGTGCCAGCTCACCACGTCCAGCGGGAGGATACAATGAGCAGTTCTTC	CASSPRPAGGYNEQFF
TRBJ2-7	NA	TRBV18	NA	TGTGCCAGCTCACCACTTTTCGCAGGTCTAGGCCCCCCGAACGAGCAGTACTTC	CASSPLFAGLGPPNEQYF
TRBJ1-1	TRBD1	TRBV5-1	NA	TGCGCCAGCAGCAGGACAGGGCGGACTGAAGCTTTCTTT	CASSRTGRTEAFF
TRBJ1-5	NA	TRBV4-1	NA	TGCGCCAGCAGCAGGACTTTAAATCAGCCCCAGCATTTT	CASSRTLNQPQHF
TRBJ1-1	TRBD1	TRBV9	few	TGTGCCAGCAGCCTAAGACCGGGACAGGGAACTGAAGCTTTCTTT	CASSLRPGQGTEAFF
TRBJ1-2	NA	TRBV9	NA	TGTGCCAGCGGGGACCGCGATTACGGCTACACCTTC	CASGDRDYGYTF
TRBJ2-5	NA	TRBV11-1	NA	TGTGCCAGCAGTCGGGGGGCAGGACAAGAGACCCAGTACTTC	CASSRGAGQETQYF
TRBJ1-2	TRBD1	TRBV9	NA	TGTGCCAGCAGCGCGCGGGGGACAGGGTATGGCTACACCTTC	CASSARGTGYGYTF
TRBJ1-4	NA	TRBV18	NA	TGTGCCAGCTCACTAAATTCGGGAAAACTGTTTTTT	CASSLNSGKLFF
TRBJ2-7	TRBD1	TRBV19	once	TGTGCCAGTAGTATAGACGTTGGGACAGCGGCAAGGTACGAGCAGTACTTC	CASSIDVGTAARYEQYF
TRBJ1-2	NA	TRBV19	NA	TGTGCCAGTAGCCTTCAGGGTGCCTGGGACTACACCTTC	CASSLQGAWDYTF
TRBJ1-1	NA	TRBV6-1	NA	TGTGCCAGCAGTCCCCGGGCCCTGGATGGAACTGAAGCTTTCTTT	CASSPRALDGTEAFF
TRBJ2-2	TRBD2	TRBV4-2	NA	TGTGCCAGCAGCCAAGATCCGGCGGGAGGAGGGACCGGGGAGCTGTTTTTT	CASSQDPAGGGTGELFF
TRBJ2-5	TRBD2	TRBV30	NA	TGTGCCTGGACCCTTAGCGGGATGGTAGAGACCCAGTACTTC	CAWTLSGMVETQYF
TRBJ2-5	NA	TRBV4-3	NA	TGCGCCAGCAGCCAAGATTGGACGAAGCGAGAGACCCAGTACTTC	CASSQDWTKRETQYF
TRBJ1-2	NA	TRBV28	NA	TGTGCCAGCAGTTGGCCCGGGAGCGGATATGGCTACACCTTC	CASSWPGSGYGYTF
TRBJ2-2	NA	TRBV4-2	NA	TGTGCCAGCAGCCATCCTGGCGGAACGAACACCGGGGAGCTGTTTTTT	CASSHPGGTNTGELFF
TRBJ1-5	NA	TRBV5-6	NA	TGTGCCAGCAGCTCCCAGTATCAGCCCCAGCATTTT	CASSSQYQPQHF
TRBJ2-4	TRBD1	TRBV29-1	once	TGCAGCCCTCGATTCCGGGACAGGGAAAACATTCAGTACTTC	CSPRFRDRENIQYF
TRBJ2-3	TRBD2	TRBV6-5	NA	TGTGCCAGCAGCAAAGCGGGAGTTCCGACCGATACGCAGTATTTT	CASSKAGVPTDTQYF
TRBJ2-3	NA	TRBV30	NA	TGTGCCTGGAGTGTATCTGCGGATACGCAGTATTTT	CAWSVSADTQYF
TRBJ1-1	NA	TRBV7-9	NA	TGTGCCAGCAGCTTAGATGTCGGCACTGAAGCTTTCTTT	CASSLDVGTEAFF
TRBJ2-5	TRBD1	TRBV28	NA	TGTGCCAGCAGAAGGGGGCCATTGGCCCAGTACTTC	CASRRGPLAQYF